This TCR beta chain was captured by sequencing in a study of T-cell reconstitution after alpha-beta-depleted transplantation in children. V shed 5 bases and J shed 0 bases, with 14 bases lying between them. The CDR3 runs to 15 residues. CDR1 is SGHDN, CDR2 FVKESK, per germline. Concerning this clonotype: Its antigen is still unknown.

Construction of the TCRbeta library involved unique molecular identifiers. TCRdb itself ran the PCR reads through MiXCR, one entry per CDR3 protein. The sample lists about 870,000 distinct CDR3 sequences, under 20% occurring once. Broader study findings: One year after transplant, T-cell counts and diversity came mostly from newly produced T cells. Several hundred graft clones that had expanded were reportedly the source of alpha-beta T cells about two months after transplant.

The material was PBMCs, mostly from graft donor cells, obtained 360 days after TCRalphabeta/CD19-depleted stem cell transplant. The receptor was isolated from a male patient aged 5 to 17 who had a stem cell transplant for acute lymphoblastic leukemia, so the T cells may come from the graft donor. The chain employs TRBV14 and TRBJ2-7, with D perhaps matching TRBD1 or TRBD2 (6 bases each). This CDR3 reads CASSSRGRLSYEQYF. CDR3 sequence (DNA): TGTGCCAGCAGCTCGAGGGGGAGGCTCTCCTACGAGCAGTACTTC.